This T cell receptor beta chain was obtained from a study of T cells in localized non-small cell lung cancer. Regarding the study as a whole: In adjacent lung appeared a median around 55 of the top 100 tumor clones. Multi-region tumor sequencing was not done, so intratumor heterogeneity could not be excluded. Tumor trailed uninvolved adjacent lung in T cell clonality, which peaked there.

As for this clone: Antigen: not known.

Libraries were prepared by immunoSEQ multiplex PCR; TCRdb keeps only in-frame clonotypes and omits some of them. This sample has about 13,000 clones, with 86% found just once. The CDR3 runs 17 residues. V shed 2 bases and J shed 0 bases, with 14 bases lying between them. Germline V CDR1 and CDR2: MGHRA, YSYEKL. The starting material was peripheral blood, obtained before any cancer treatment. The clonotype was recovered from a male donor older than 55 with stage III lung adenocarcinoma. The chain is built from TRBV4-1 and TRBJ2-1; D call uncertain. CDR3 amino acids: CASSQRVPQSSYNEQFF. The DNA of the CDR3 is TGCGCCAGCAGCCAACGGGTACCACAAAGCTCCTACAATGAGCAGTTCTTC.